These T cell receptor beta chains were read from a single sample in a study of blood T cell repertoires in COVID-19. Sequenced by immunoSEQ multiplex PCR; TCRdb stores in-frame clones only, minus some. The table has some 370,000 clones, less than 90% seen once. Sequencing used PBMCs or T cells enriched from blood (not recorded which). The source is a woman between 45 and 65 years old who had recovered from COVID-19. CDR3s include the opening cysteine and the closing phenylalanine or tryptophan. Clone sizes are given selectively: once, few, many, or a class where the clone is expanded.

CDR3 protein: CASSDGQDQPQHF
J gene: TRBJ1-5
clone size: once
CDR3 length: 13
V gene: TRBV6-1

CDR3 protein: CASSQGTSLYEQYF
J gene: TRBJ2-7
clone size: .
CDR3 length: 14
V gene: TRBV5-1

CDR3 protein: CASSVDGMTYNEQFF
J gene: TRBJ2-1
clone size: .
CDR3 length: 15
V gene: TRBV9

CDR3 protein: CASSRQATFEAFF
J gene: TRBJ1-1
clone size: .
CDR3 length: 13
V gene: TRBV10-1

CDR3 protein: CATSRRGGTPEKLFF
J gene: TRBJ1-4
clone size: .
CDR3 length: 15
V gene: TRBV15

CDR3 protein: CASSNRGVAGGSSTDTQYF
J gene: TRBJ2-3
clone size: .
CDR3 length: 19
V gene: TRBV3-1/TRBV3-2

CDR3 protein: CASSSGSGQPQHF
J gene: TRBJ1-5
clone size: .
CDR3 length: 13
V gene: TRBV12-3/TRBV12-4

CDR3 protein: CASGLGRRVNTEAFF
J gene: TRBJ1-1
clone size: .
CDR3 length: 15
V gene: TRBV12-5

CDR3 protein: CASSLAGLATHEQFF
J gene: TRBJ2-1
clone size: .
CDR3 length: 15
V gene: TRBV7-2

CDR3 protein: CASSLGVQGISGANVLTF
J gene: TRBJ2-6
clone size: .
CDR3 length: 18
V gene: TRBV5-1

CDR3 protein: CASSQGDGTAFF
J gene: TRBJ1-1
clone size: .
CDR3 length: 12
V gene: TRBV6-2/TRBV6-3

CDR3 protein: CASSLGGQGPSPLHF
J gene: TRBJ1-6
clone size: .
CDR3 length: 15
V gene: TRBV27

CDR3 protein: CAWSEGSHFSNQPQHF
J gene: TRBJ1-5
clone size: .
CDR3 length: 16
V gene: TRBV30

CDR3 protein: CASSLKPGQGVIEQYF
J gene: TRBJ2-7
clone size: .
CDR3 length: 16
V gene: TRBV11-2

CDR3 protein: CASSLVRDQETQYF
J gene: TRBJ2-5
clone size: .
CDR3 length: 14
V gene: TRBV5-1

CDR3 protein: CASSESRGNSPLHF
J gene: TRBJ1-6
clone size: .
CDR3 length: 14
V gene: TRBV19

CDR3 protein: CASSIAGMNTEAFF
J gene: TRBJ1-1
clone size: .
CDR3 length: 14
V gene: TRBV5-6

CDR3 protein: CASSSRAVRDSNSPLHF
J gene: TRBJ1-6
clone size: .
CDR3 length: 17
V gene: TRBV5-1

CDR3 protein: CAIRGTGSPNSPLHF
J gene: TRBJ1-6
clone size: .
CDR3 length: 15
V gene: TRBV10-3

CDR3 protein: CSASSLTGDYGYTF
J gene: TRBJ1-2
clone size: .
CDR3 length: 14
V gene: TRBV20-1

CDR3 protein: CASSLASEGTRYGYTF
J gene: TRBJ1-2
clone size: once
CDR3 length: 16
V gene: TRBV5-1

CDR3 protein: CASSLEGLSSETQYF
J gene: TRBJ2-5
clone size: .
CDR3 length: 15
V gene: TRBV5-8

CDR3 protein: CASSLMQSNEKLFF
J gene: TRBJ1-4
clone size: .
CDR3 length: 14
V gene: TRBV7-2

CDR3 protein: CASSFGRGYGGELFF
J gene: TRBJ2-2
clone size: .
CDR3 length: 15
V gene: TRBV5-6

CDR3 protein: CASSDFGQAVDGEQYF
J gene: TRBJ2-7
clone size: .
CDR3 length: 16
V gene: TRBV2

CDR3 protein: CASSPREGAGGLPGELFF
J gene: TRBJ2-2
clone size: once
CDR3 length: 18
V gene: TRBV4-1

CDR3 protein: CASSLNRGLITEAFF
J gene: TRBJ1-1
clone size: .
CDR3 length: 15
V gene: TRBV13

CDR3 protein: CAWILENTEAFF
J gene: TRBJ1-1
clone size: .
CDR3 length: 12
V gene: TRBV30

CDR3 protein: CASSLDIGNTIYF
J gene: TRBJ1-3
clone size: .
CDR3 length: 13
V gene: TRBV7-2

CDR3 protein: CASSMDRDNQPQHF
J gene: TRBJ1-5
clone size: once
CDR3 length: 14
V gene: TRBV2

CDR3 protein: CASSPQGNTEAFF
J gene: TRBJ1-1
clone size: once
CDR3 length: 13
V gene: TRBV6-6

CDR3 protein: CASSVTGTRYNEQFF
J gene: TRBJ2-1
clone size: once
CDR3 length: 15
V gene: TRBV9

CDR3 protein: CASSGPSFVAEAFF
J gene: TRBJ1-1
clone size: .
CDR3 length: 14
V gene: TRBV6-6

CDR3 protein: CASSHYGGTYEQYF
J gene: TRBJ2-7
clone size: .
CDR3 length: 14
V gene: TRBV4-1

CDR3 protein: CANREPGGATNEKLFF
J gene: TRBJ1-4
clone size: .
CDR3 length: 16
V gene: TRBV2

CDR3 protein: CSVLGPAGAVYNEQFF
J gene: TRBJ2-1
clone size: .
CDR3 length: 16
V gene: TRBV29-1

CDR3 protein: CAWSPDYGYTF
J gene: TRBJ1-2
clone size: .
CDR3 length: 11
V gene: TRBV30

CDR3 protein: CASSVSGGGQPQHF
J gene: TRBJ1-5
clone size: .
CDR3 length: 14
V gene: TRBV11-3

CDR3 protein: CASSEALGWLAVTYEQYF
J gene: TRBJ2-7
clone size: .
CDR3 length: 18
V gene: TRBV2

CDR3 protein: CASSPDSSYGYTF
J gene: TRBJ1-2
clone size: .
CDR3 length: 13
V gene: TRBV7-2

CDR3 protein: CASRPGTSGGVYRTDTQYF
J gene: TRBJ2-3
clone size: .
CDR3 length: 19
V gene: TRBV11-2

CDR3 protein: CASSLNIKQATTEAFF
J gene: TRBJ1-1
clone size: .
CDR3 length: 16
V gene: TRBV7-7

CDR3 protein: CASSPRPGTGGGELFF
J gene: TRBJ2-2
clone size: .
CDR3 length: 16
V gene: TRBV19